A single sample gave rise to the 2 T cell receptor beta chains below, sequenced in a study of blood T cells in healthy people across ages. Primers used in a second PCR of about 7 to 11 cycles were a sample-barcoded 5' primer and a J-beta primer mix. TCRdb itself ran the 5' RACE reads through MiXCR, one entry per CDR3 protein. This repertoire shows roughly 790,000 distinct CDR3 sequences, 35% to 45% found once; its top ten account for 20% to 25%. Specimen: blood. The receptors here all came from an older woman in good health.

This clonotype showed up just a few times. The gene calls are TRBV24-1 and TRBJ2-7, with 9 bases fitting TRBD1. V lost 3 bases, J lost 4 bases, and 3 bases stayed unmatched. Germline CDR1 is KGHDR and CDR2 is SFDVKD. The CDR3 loop spans 14 amino acids. DNA for the CDR3: TGTGCCACCAGTGATACGGGACAGGGATACGAGCAGTACTTC. Its protein is CATSDTGQGYEQYF.

This clonotype has a handful of counts. V usage is TRBV10-3 and J usage is TRBJ2-4; the match to TRBD2 covers 11 bases. Losses at the gene ends were 3 bases for V and 0 bases for J; bases not matched to a gene: 7. Germline values: CDR1 ENHRY, CDR2 SYGVKD. CDR3 length: 18 amino acids. The DNA for the CDR3 is TGTGCCATCAGTGAAACTAGCGGGGGACCCCTAGCCAAAAACATTCAGTACTTC. Its protein is CAISETSGGPLAKNIQYF.